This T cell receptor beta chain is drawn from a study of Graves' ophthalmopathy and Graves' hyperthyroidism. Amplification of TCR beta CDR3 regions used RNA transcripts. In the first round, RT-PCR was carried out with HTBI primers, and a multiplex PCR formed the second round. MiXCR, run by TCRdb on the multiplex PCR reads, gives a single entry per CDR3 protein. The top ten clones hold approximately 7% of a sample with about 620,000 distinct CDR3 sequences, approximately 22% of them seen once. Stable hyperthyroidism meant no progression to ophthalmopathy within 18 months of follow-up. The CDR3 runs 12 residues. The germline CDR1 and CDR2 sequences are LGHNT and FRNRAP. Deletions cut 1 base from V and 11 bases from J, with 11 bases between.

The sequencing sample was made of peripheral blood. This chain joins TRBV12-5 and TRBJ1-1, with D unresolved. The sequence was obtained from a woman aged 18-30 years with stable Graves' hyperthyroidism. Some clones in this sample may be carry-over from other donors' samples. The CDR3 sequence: CASGLASDGAFF. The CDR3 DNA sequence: TGTGCTAGTGGTTTGGCCTCCGATGGGGCTTTCTTT.